These 27 T cell receptor beta chains were all obtained from the same sample, sequenced in a study of OX40 agonist ivuxolimab in advanced cancers. Sequencing used immunoSEQ multiplex PCR; TCRdb keeps in-frame clones, though not all of them. The repertoire has about 93,000 clones, over 75% of them found once; the top ten carry 2.6%. This material consisted of CD4+ or CD8+ T cells sorted from blood, taken in a trial of the OX40 agonist ivuxolimab. These receptors were taken from an adult with an advanced solid tumor such as melanoma, head and neck, liver or kidney cancer.

This clone was seen only once. The chain has TRBV2 and TRBJ2-5, with 15 bases matching TRBD2. Germline assignment: CDR1 SNHLY and CDR2 FYNNEI. With 6 bases clipped from V and 4 bases from J, the junction kept 12 bases outside the gene matches. This CDR3 spans 18 amino acids. The CDR3 DNA sequence: TGTGCCAGCAGGCCCCGGACTAGCGGGAGGGCCGATCTAGAGACCCAGTACTTC. It specifies CASRPRTSGRADLETQYF.

The chain combines TRBV28 with TRBJ2-7; 12 bases fit TRBD2. CDR3 length: 15 amino acids. Germline CDR1 MDHEN, CDR2 SYDVKM. The junction had 1 base not matched to a gene; V was cut back by 2 bases and J by 2 bases. This CDR3 is CASSLGTSGPYEQYF. CDR3 nucleotides: TGTGCCAGCAGTTTAGGGACTAGCGGGCCCTACGAGCAGTACTTC.

This clone was found once. The chain uses TRBV28 and TRBJ1-1; D unclear. From germline, CDR1 is MDHEN and CDR2 SYDVKM. The CDR3 runs 14 residues. Trimming cost V 6 bases and J 4 bases, with 15 bases left between them. CDR3 region: CASRTRGSFTEAFF. CDR3 in DNA: TGTGCCAGCAGAACACGAGGGTCGTTCACTGAAGCTTTCTTT.

V gene TRBV29-1 combines with J gene TRBJ2-1, with TRBD2 matching over 11 bases. V was clipped by 6 bases and J by 0 bases; unmatched bases: 16. CDR3 length equals 19 residues. The germline V gene encodes CDR1 SQVTM and CDR2 ANQGSEA. The CDR3 nucleotides read TGCAGCGTGAGGATTAGGCCGACTAGCGGGACGTCCTCCTACAATGAGCAGTTCTTC. Encoded protein: CSVRIRPTSGTSSYNEQFF.

This clone was counted many times. This rearrangement joins TRBV9 to TRBJ1-2; perhaps TRBD1 as D (5 bases). The CDR3 totals 12 residues. V was clipped by 4 bases and J by 8 bases, with 12 bases between them. Germline CDR1 is SGDLS and CDR2 is YYNGEE. The CDR3: CASSPGGDGYTF. For the CDR3, the DNA is TGTGCCAGCAGCCCAGGAGGGGACGGCTACACCTTC.

This sequence joins TRBV7-8 and TRBJ2-5; 10 nucleotides agree with TRBD2. The CDR3 length is 14 residues. Germline lookup yields CDR1 SGHVS and CDR2 FQNEAQ. The V segment lost 4 bases and the J segment 4 bases; nucleotides outside the gene matches: 3. The CDR3 DNA reads TGTGCCAGCAGCTCTAGCGGGAGTTTAGAGACCCAGTACTTC. Translation: CASSSSGSLETQYF.

CDR3 amino acids: CASSWPLGSSADTQYF. The CDR3 DNA reads as TGTGCCAGCAGCTGGCCATTGGGCAGCAGCGCAGATACGCAGTATTTT. The chain links TRBV7-9 to TRBJ2-3, with D unresolved. Trimming pared 4 bases from V and 4 bases from J, leaving 18 bases between. Germline CDR1 reads SEHNR; CDR2 reads FQNEAQ (reference sequence). This CDR3 contains 16 residues.

V gene TRBV19 combines with J gene TRBJ1-4; D unclear. CDR3 length equals 15 residues. Germline V CDR1 and CDR2: LNHDA, SQIVND (reference sequence). V lost 1 base and J lost 3, with 9 bases in between. The CDR3 nucleotides are TGTGCCAGTAGTATAGGGGCAGGAGCTAATGAAAAACTGTTTTTT. Amino acid sequence: CASSIGAGANEKLFF.

The chain has TRBV6-1 and TRBJ2-5; D is perhaps TRBD2 (6 bases). Germline V gives CDR1 MNHNS, CDR2 SASEGT. V gave up 6 bases and J gave up 5 bases, with 19 bases separating them. CDR3 length equals 15 residues. In DNA, the CDR3 is TGTGCCAGCAGCGACCTCGGGGTCCGGGGGGAGACCCAGTACTTC. Translating gives CASSDLGVRGETQYF.

The chain combines TRBV18 with TRBJ2-7; TRBD1 agrees at 7 bases. CDR3 length equals 14 residues. CDR1 is KGHSH and CDR2 is LQKENI in the germline V gene. J was trimmed by 3 bases and V by 3 bases; bases with no gene match: 5. The chain's CDR3 is CASSPQGVDYEQYF. The DNA for the CDR3 is TGTGCCAGCTCACCGCAGGGGGTTGACTACGAGCAGTACTTC. The full variable domain, with the rest looked up from reference TRBV18 and TRBJ2-7, is NAGVMQNPRHLVRRRGQEARLRCSPMKGHSHVYWYRQLPEEGLKFMVYLQKENIIDESGMPKERFSAEFPKEGPSILRIQQVVRGDSAAYFCASSPQGVDYEQYFGPGTRLTVT.

The chain combines TRBV9 with TRBJ2-7; TRBD2 agrees at 7 bases. This CDR3 has 14 amino acids. With V trimmed by 3 bases and J by 4 bases, 7 bases remained unmatched. CDR1 SGDLS and CDR2 YYNGEE come from the germline V gene. This CDR3 reads CASSGGLEVYEQYF. DNA for the CDR3: TGTGCCAGCAGCGGTGGACTAGAGGTTTACGAGCAGTACTTC.

V and J are TRBV5-1 and TRBJ2-1; D is ambiguous. With 0 bases removed from V and 5 bases from J, the gap between germline ends came to 9 bases. This CDR3 spans 14 amino acids. Germline V CDR1 and CDR2: SGHRS, YFSETQ. CDR3 sequence reads: CASSLAGRHNEQFF. CDR3 nucleotides: TGCGCCAGCAGCTTGGCCGGCAGGCACAATGAGCAGTTCTTC. The full variable domain, with the rest looked up from reference TRBV5-1 and TRBJ2-1, is KAGVTQTPRYLIKTRGQQVTLSCSPISGHRSVSWYQQTPGQGLQFLFEYFSETQRNKGNFPGRFSGRQFSNSRSEMNVSTLELGDSALYLCASSLAGRHNEQFFGPGTRLTVL.

The V call is TRBV28, the J call TRBJ2-6; the D is unclear. Germline V gene lookup returns CDR1 MDHEN and CDR2 SYDVKM. The CDR3 spans 15 residues. Trimming pared 2 bases from V and 2 bases from J, leaving 7 bases between. Here the CDR3 reads CASSLGVTGANVLTF. Written as DNA, the CDR3 is TGTGCCAGCAGTTTAGGGGTTACTGGGGCCAACGTCCTGACTTTC.

This clone was seen only once. This chain links TRBV18 with TRBJ1-1; TRBD1 might be the D (6 bases). Per the germline V gene, CDR1 is KGHSH and CDR2 is LQKENI. This CDR3 contains 14 residues. The V and J ends lost 7 bases and 1 base respectively, with 13 bases between them. The CDR3 protein is CASFWGQGNTEAFF. In DNA form, the CDR3 reads TGTGCCAGCTTCTGGGGGCAGGGGAACACTGAAGCTTTCTTT.

The CDR3 DNA is TGTGCCAGCAGTGTATCAGACAGGACCCTCTATGGCTACACCTTC. It yields the protein CASSVSDRTLYGYTF. The gene calls are TRBV28 and TRBJ1-2; D possibly corresponds to TRBD1 (6 bases). The CDR3 is made up of 15 amino acids. Germline CDR1 is MDHEN and CDR2 is SYDVKM. Trimming cost V 5 bases and J 4 bases, with 17 bases left between them.

The chain couples TRBV10-3 to TRBJ2-7; 7 bases fit TRBD2. CDR3 length: 14 amino acids. Germline-derived CDR1 and CDR2 are ENHRY and SYGVKD. Trimming at V came to 4 bases and at J to 2 bases, leaving 5 bases not matched to a gene. CDR3 in DNA: TGTGCCATCAGTGCCCCAGCGGGACCCTACGAGCAGTACTTC. Its protein is CAISAPAGPYEQYF.

This chain links TRBV21-1 with TRBJ2-3. TRBV21-1 is a pseudogene. The CDR3 consists of 13 residues. The CDR3 spells CASSKDSQSVQYF. DNA of the CDR3: TGTGCCAGCAGCAAAGACTCCCAGAGTGTCCAGTATTTT.

The V call is TRBV5-6, the J call TRBJ1-5; TRBD1 matches at 9 bases. Trimming cost V 2 bases and J 5 bases; bases outside gene matches: 2. The length of the CDR3 is 14 residues. CDR1 is SGHDT and CDR2 is YYEEEE in the germline V gene. The chain's CDR3 is CASSFTGGDQPQHF. In DNA form, the CDR3 reads TGTGCCAGCAGCTTCACAGGGGGCGATCAGCCCCAGCATTTT.

The rearrangement joins TRBV27 to TRBJ2-2, with 12 nucleotides matching TRBD2. The CDR3 is 17 residues long. Germline CDR1 is MNHEY and CDR2 is SMNVEV (reference sequence). The V gene end was trimmed by 5 bases and the J gene end by 3 bases; junction bases not matched to a gene: 7. CDR3 loop: CASSGPLAGGYTGELFF. For the CDR3, the DNA is TGTGCCAGCAGTGGCCCCCTAGCGGGAGGGTACACCGGGGAGCTGTTTTTT.

V and J are TRBV20-1 and TRBJ2-5; no clear D gene. Looked up from germline, CDR1 is DFQATT and CDR2 is SNEGSKA (reference sequence). This CDR3 spans 11 amino acids. Trimming shortened V by 6 bases and J by 1 base, and 6 bases separated the two germline ends. In DNA, the CDR3 is TGCAGTGCATTACTCCAAGAGACCCAGTACTTC. The encoded protein is CSALLQETQYF.

This chain uses TRBV5-4 with TRBJ2-2; 7 positions agree with TRBD2. The CDR3 is 15 residues long. The ends lost 2 bases at V and 6 bases at J; junction bases unmatched: 7. Germline V lookup: CDR1 SGHNT, CDR2 YYREEE (reference sequence). The CDR3 is CASSLGGRLAGELFF. CDR3 sequence (DNA): TGTGCCAGCAGCTTAGGCGGGAGATTGGCCGGGGAGCTGTTTTTT.

This clone was picked up one time. V gene TRBV28 combines with J gene TRBJ1-1; D possibly corresponds to TRBD1 (5 bases). Trimming removed 5 bases at V and 0 bases at J, with 10 bases between. Germline V CDR1 and CDR2: MDHEN, SYDVKM. The CDR3 has 14 amino acids. Written as DNA, the CDR3 is TGTGCCAGCAGTCCCGGGACGGTGAACACTGAAGCTTTCTTT. Its translation: CASSPGTVNTEAFF.

V usage is TRBV18 and J usage is TRBJ2-7; D is tentatively TRBD1 or TRBD2 (6 bases each). Germline V gene data show CDR1 as KGHSH and CDR2 as LQKENI. V lost 2 bases and J lost 7, with 12 bases in between. The length of the CDR3 is 13 residues. CDR3 sequence reads: CASSPRGAGEQYF. The CDR3 DNA is TGTGCCAGCTCACCAAGGGGGGCGGGAGAGCAGTACTTC.

The chain joins TRBV7-3 to TRBJ2-7; unclear D gene. Trimming cost V 5 bases and J 7 bases, with 15 bases left between them. This CDR3 contains 13 residues. Germline loops: CDR1 SGHTA, CDR2 FQGTGA. This chain's CDR3 is CASSLSWGREQYF. In DNA, the CDR3 is TGTGCCAGCAGCCTTTCCTGGGGTCGGGAGCAGTACTTC.

V gene TRBV5-4 combines with J gene TRBJ2-7; TRBD2 might be the D (5 bases). Per germline, CDR1 SGHNT and CDR2 YYREEE (reference sequence). V lost 0 bases and J 0 bases, leaving 10 bases between the germline ends. The CDR3 sequence is 15 residues long. The CDR3 DNA follows: TGTGCCAGCAGCTTGGGCGGGCCGACCTCCTACGAGCAGTACTTC. This translates into CASSLGGPTSYEQYF.

V and J are TRBV9 and TRBJ2-1; 9 bases line up with TRBD2. J lost 9 bases, V lost 3 bases, and 10 bases had no gene match. The germline V gene has CDR1 SGDLS and CDR2 YYNGEE. The CDR3 has 15 residues. The CDR3 region has the DNA TGTGCCAGCAGCGAGATAGCGGGAGTAAGCGGTGAGCAGTTCTTC. This encodes CASSEIAGVSGEQFF. Filled out from reference TRBV9 and TRBJ2-1, the complete variable domain reads DSGVTQTPKHLITATGQRVTLRCSPRSGDLSVYWYQQSLDQGLQFLIQYYNGEERAKGNILERFSAQQFPDLHSELNLSSLELGDSALYFCASSEIAGVSGEQFFGPGTRLTVL.

This clone was seen only a few times. The chain uses TRBV2 and TRBJ1-1; no reliable D call. From germline, CDR1 is SNHLY and CDR2 FYNNEI. The CDR3 spans 13 residues. V gave up 3 bases and J gave up 5 bases, with 10 bases separating them. The CDR3 here is CASSDGRRTEAFF. The CDR3 DNA sequence: TGTGCCAGCAGTGATGGCAGGCGAACTGAAGCTTTCTTT.